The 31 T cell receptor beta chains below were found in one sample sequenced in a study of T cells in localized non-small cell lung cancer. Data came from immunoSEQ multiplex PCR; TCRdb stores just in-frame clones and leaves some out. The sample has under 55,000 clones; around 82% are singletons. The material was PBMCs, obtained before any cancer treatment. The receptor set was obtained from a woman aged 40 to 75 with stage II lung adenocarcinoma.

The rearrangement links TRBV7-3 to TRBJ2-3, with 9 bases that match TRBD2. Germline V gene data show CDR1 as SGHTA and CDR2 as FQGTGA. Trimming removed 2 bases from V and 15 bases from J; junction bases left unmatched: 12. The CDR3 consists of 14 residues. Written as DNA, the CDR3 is TGTGCCAGCAGCTTATCGGCTAGCGGGAACATAAACTATTTT. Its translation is CASSLSASGNINYF.

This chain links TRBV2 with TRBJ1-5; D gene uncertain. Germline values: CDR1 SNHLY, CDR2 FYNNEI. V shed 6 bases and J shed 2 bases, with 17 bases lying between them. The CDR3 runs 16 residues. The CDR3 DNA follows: TGTGCCAGCAGGGTGGTTCCGGCGGTCCGCAATCAGCCCCAGCATTTT. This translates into CASRVVPAVRNQPQHF. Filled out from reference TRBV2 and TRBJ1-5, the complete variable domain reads EPEVTQTPSHQVTQMGQEVILRCVPISNHLYFYWYRQILGQKVEFLVSFYNNEISEKSEIFDDQFSVERPDGSNFTLKIRSTKLEDSAMYFCASRVVPAVRNQPQHFGDGTRLSIL.

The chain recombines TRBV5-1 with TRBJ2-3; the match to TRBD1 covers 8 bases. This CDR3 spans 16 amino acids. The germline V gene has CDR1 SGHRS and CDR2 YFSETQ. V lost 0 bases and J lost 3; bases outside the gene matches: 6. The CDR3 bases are TGCGCCAGCAGCTTGGGGACAGGGTTTGAAACAGATACGCAGTATTTT. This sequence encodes CASSLGTGFETDTQYF.

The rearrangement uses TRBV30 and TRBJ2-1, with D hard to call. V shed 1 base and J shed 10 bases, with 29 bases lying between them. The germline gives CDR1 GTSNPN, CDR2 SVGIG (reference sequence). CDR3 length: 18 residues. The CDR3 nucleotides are TGTGCCTGGAGTGCATCCTTTGCGGAACGGGTATCCCTTTGGGAGCAGTTCTTC. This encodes CAWSASFAERVSLWEQFF.

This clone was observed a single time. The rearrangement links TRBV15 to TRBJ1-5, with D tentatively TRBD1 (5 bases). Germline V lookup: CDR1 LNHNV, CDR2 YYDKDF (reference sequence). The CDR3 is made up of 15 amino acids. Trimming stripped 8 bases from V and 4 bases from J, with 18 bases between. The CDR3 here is CATLQGGLSNQPQHF. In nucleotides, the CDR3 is TGTGCCACCTTGCAGGGAGGTCTATCGAATCAGCCCCAGCATTTT.

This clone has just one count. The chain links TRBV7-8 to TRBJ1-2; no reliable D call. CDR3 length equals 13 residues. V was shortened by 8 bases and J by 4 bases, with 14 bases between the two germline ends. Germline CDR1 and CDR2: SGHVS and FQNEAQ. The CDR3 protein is CASGTAEVYGYTF. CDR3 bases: TGTGCCAGCGGCACCGCGGAAGTCTATGGCTACACCTTC.

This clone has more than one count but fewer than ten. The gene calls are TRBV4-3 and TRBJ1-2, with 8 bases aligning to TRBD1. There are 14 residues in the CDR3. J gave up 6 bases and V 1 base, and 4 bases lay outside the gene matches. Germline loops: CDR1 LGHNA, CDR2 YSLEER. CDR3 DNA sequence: TGCGCCAGCAGCCAAGGCAGGGGGCCACATGGCTACACCTTC. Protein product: CASSQGRGPHGYTF.

For the CDR3, the DNA is TGTGCCAGCAGCGATTACACAGGGGGGATGAACACTGAAGCTTTCTTT. Translated, it gives CASSDYTGGMNTEAFF. The chain couples TRBV7-9 to TRBJ1-1; 8 nucleotides line up with TRBD1. The germline V gene encodes CDR1 SEHNR and CDR2 FQNEAQ (reference sequence). The CDR3 runs to 16 residues. V trimming: 5 bases; J trimming: 0 bases; junction bases outside the gene matches: 8.

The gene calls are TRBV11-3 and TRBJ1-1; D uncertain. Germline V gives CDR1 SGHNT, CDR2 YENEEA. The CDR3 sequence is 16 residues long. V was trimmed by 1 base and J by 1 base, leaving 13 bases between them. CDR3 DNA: TGTGCCAGCAGCTTAGGACGATGGACTCCGAACACTGAAGCTTTCTTT. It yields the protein CASSLGRWTPNTEAFF.

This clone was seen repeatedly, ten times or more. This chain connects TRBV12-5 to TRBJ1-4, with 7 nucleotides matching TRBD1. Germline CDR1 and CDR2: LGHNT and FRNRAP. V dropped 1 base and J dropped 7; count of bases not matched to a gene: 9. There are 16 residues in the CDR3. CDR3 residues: CASGLGDSPGFEKLFF. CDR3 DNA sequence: TGTGCTAGTGGTTTGGGGGACAGTCCAGGGTTTGAAAAACTGTTTTTT. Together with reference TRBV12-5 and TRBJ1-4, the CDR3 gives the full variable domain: DARVTQTPRHKVTEMGQEVTMRCQPILGHNTVFWYRQTMMQGLELLAYFRNRAPLDDSGMPKDRFSAEMPDATLATLKIQPSEPRDSAVYFCASGLGDSPGFEKLFFGSGTQLSVL.

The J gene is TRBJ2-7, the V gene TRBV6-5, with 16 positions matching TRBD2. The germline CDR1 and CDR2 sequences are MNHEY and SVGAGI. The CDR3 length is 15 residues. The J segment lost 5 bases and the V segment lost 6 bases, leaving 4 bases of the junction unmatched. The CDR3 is CASRGLAGGRHEQYF. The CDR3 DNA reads TGTGCCAGCAGGGGACTAGCGGGGGGGCGGCACGAGCAGTACTTC.

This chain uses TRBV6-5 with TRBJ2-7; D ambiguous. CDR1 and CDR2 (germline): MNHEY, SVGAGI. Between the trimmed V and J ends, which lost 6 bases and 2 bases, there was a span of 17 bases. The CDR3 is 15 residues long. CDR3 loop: CASRQGTGRTYEQYF. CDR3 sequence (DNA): TGTGCCAGCAGACAAGGAACGGGCCGAACCTACGAGCAGTACTTC.

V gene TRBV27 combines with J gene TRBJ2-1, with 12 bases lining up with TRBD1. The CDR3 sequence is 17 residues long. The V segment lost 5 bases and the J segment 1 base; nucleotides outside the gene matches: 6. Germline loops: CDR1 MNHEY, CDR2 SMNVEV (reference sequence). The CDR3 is CASSMPGQGASYNEQFF. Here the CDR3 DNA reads TGTGCCAGCAGTATGCCGGGACAGGGGGCTTCCTACAATGAGCAGTTCTTC.

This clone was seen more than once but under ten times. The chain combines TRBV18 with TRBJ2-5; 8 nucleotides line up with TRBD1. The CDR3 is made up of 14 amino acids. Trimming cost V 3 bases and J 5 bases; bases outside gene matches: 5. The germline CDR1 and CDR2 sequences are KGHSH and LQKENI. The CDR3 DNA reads TGTGCCAGCTCACCTCGGACAGGGCATGAGACCCAGTACTTC. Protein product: CASSPRTGHETQYF.

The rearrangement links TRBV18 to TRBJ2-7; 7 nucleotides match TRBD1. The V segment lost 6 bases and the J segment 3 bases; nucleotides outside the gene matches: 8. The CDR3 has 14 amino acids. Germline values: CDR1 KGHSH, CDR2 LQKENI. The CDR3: CASSKTGTSYEQYF. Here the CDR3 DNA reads TGTGCCAGCTCCAAGACAGGGACGAGCTACGAGCAGTACTTC.

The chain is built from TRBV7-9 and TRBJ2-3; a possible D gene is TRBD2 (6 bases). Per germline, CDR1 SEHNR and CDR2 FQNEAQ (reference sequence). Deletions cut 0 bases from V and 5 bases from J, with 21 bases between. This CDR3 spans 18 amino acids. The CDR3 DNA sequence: TGTGCCAGCAGCTTAGCGTTAGTAGCGGACCTTCGCCGAGATACGCAGTATTTT. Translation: CASSLALVADLRRDTQYF.

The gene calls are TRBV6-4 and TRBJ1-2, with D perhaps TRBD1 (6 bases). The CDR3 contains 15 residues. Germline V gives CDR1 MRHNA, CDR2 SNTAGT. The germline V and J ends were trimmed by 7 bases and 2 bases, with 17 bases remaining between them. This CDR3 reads CASTGVRGRNYGYTF. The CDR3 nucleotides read TGTGCCAGCACCGGGGTCCGGGGGCGCAACTATGGCTACACCTTC.

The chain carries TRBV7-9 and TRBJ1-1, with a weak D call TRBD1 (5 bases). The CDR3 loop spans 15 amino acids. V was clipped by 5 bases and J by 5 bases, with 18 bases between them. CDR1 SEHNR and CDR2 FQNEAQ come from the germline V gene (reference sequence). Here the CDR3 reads CASSPRPRGNTEAFF. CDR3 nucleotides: TGTGCCAGCAGCCCGAGACCCCGGGGCAATACTGAAGCTTTCTTT.

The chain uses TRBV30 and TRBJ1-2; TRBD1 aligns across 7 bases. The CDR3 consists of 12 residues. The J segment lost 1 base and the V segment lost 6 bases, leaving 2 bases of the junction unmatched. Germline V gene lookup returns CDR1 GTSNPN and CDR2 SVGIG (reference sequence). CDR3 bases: TGTGCCTGCCGGGACAGTAACTATGGCTACACCTTC. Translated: CACRDSNYGYTF. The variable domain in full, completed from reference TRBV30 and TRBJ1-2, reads SQTIHQWPATLVQPVGSPLSLECTVEGTSNPNLYWYRQAAGRGLQLLFYSVGIGQISSEVPQNLSASRPQDRQFILSSKKLLLSDSGFYLCACRDSNYGYTFGSGTRLTVV.

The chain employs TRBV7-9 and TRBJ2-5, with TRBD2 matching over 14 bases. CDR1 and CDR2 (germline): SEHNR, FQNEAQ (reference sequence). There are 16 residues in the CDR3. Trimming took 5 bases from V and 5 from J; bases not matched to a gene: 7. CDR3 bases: TGTGCCAGCAGCCCGGATCGGACTAGCGGGGGGGAGACCCAGTACTTC. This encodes CASSPDRTSGGETQYF. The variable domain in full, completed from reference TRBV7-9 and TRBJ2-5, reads DTGVSQNPRHKITKRGQNVTFRCDPISEHNRLYWYRQTLGQGPEFLTYFQNEAQLEKSRLLSDRFSAERPKGSFSTLEIQRTEQGDSAMYLCASSPDRTSGGETQYFGPGTRLLVL.

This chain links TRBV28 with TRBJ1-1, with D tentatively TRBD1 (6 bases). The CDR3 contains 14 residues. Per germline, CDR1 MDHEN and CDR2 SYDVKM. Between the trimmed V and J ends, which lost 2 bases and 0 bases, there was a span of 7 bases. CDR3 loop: CASSLEGVNTEAFF. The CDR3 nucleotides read TGTGCCAGCAGTTTAGAGGGGGTGAACACTGAAGCTTTCTTT.

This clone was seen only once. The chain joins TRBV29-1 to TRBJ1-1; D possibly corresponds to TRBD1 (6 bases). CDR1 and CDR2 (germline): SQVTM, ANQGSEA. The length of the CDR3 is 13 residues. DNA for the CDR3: TGCAACGCGCGGGGGGCAGAGAACACTGAAGCTTTCTTT. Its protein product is CNARGAENTEAFF.

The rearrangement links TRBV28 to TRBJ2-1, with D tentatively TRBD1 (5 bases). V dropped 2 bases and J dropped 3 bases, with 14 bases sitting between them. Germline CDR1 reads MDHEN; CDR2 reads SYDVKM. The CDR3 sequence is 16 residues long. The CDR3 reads CASSLDPRTFYNEQFF. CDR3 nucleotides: TGTGCCAGCAGTTTAGATCCCCGGACATTCTACAATGAGCAGTTCTTC.

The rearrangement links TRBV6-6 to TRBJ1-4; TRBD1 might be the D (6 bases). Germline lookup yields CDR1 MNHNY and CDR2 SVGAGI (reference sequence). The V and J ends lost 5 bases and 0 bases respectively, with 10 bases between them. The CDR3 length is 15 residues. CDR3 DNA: TGTGCCAGCAGTGCCAACAGGGCAACTAATGAAAAACTGTTTTTT. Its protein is CASSANRATNEKLFF.

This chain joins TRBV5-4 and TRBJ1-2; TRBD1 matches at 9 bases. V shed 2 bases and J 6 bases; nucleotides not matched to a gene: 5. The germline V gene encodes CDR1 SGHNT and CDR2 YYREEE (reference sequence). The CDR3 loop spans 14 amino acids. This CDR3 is CASSFYRGRNGYTF. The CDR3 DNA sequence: TGTGCCAGCAGCTTTTACAGGGGGCGTAATGGCTACACCTTC.

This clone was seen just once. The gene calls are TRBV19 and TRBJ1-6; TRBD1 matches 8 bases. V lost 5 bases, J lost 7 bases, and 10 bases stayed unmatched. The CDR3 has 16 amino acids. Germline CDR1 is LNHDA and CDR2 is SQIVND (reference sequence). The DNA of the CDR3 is TGTGCCAGTAGTTCCCAGGGGGCGCAGGGGAATTCACCCCTCCACTTT. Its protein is CASSSQGAQGNSPLHF.

The CDR3 DNA reads TGTGCCAGCAGCTTGGACAGGCGCCGCTTGGTGAACACTGAAGCTTTCTTT. Amino acid sequence: CASSLDRRRLVNTEAFF. This chain connects TRBV5-6 to TRBJ1-1; weak D call: TRBD1 (5 bases). The germline V gene has CDR1 SGHDT and CDR2 YYEEEE. The CDR3 has 17 amino acids. With 0 bases removed from V and 0 bases from J, the gap between germline ends came to 15 bases. The full variable domain, its missing parts supplied by reference TRBV5-6 and TRBJ1-1, is DAGVTQSPTHLIKTRGQQVTLRCSPKSGHDTVSWYQQALGQGPQFIFQYYEEEERQRGNFPDRFSGHQFPNYSSELNVNALLLGDSALYLCASSLDRRRLVNTEAFFGQGTRLTVV.

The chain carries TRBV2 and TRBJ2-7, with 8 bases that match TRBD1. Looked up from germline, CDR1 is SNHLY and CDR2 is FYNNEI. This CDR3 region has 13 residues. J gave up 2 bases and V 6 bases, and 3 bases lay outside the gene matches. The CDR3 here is CASSRQGPYEQYF. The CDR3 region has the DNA TGTGCCAGCAGCCGACAGGGGCCCTACGAGCAGTACTTC.

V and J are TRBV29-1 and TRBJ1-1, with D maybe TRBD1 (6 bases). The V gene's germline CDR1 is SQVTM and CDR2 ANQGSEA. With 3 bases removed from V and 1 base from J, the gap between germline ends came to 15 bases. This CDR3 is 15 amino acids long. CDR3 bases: TGCAGCGTTGATATCCGGGGGCTACAGAACACTGAAGCTTTCTTT. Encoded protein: CSVDIRGLQNTEAFF. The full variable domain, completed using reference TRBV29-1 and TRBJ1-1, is SAVISQKPSRDICQRGTSLTIQCQVDSQVTMMFWYRQQPGQSLTLIATANQGSEATYESGFVIDKFPISRPNLTFSTLTVSNMSPEDSSIYLCSVDIRGLQNTEAFFGQGTRLTVV.

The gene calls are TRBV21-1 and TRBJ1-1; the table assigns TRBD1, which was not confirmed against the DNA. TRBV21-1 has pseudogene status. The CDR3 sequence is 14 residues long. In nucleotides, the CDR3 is TGTGCCAGCAGCAAAAACAGGGCGGACACTGAAGCTTTCTTT. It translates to CASSKNRADTEAFF.

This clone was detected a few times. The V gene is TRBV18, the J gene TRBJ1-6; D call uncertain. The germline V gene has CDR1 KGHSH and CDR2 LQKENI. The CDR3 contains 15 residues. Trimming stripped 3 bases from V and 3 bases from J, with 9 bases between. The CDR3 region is CASSPSSDYNSPLHF. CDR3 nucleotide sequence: TGTGCCAGCTCACCCTCCTCTGACTATAATTCACCCCTCCACTTT.